This TCR beta chain was documented in a study of T cell responses to AZD1222 COVID-19 vaccine. Study-level points and caveats: The donors showed a predominance of white British ancestry and of females, with possible underestimation of clonal diversity. Sampling captured repertoires only after the peak T cell response. The study found Spike-specific TCR breadth and depth rose after two AZD1222 doses.

On this clone: Its matching antigen is unknown.

Clones were sequenced by immunoSEQ multiplex PCR, and TCRdb holds only the in-frame ones, with some missing. In the table there are about 120,000 clones, approximately 85% of which are singletons. The CDR3 runs to 15 residues. Germline loops: CDR1 KGHSH, CDR2 LQKENI. The V end lost 3 bases, the J end lost 4 bases, and 15 bases lay between the germline ends. V usage is TRBV18 and J usage is TRBJ1-2, with no clear D. The sequences come from peripheral blood, collected on day 0 of MenACWY control vaccination. The source is an adult in good health. The CDR3 protein is CASSPPDGVGYGYTF. For the CDR3, the DNA is TGTGCCAGCTCACCGCCCGACGGGGTCGGCTATGGCTACACCTTC.